The text below deals with one TCR beta chain. Its antigen is as yet unknown. Rectal tissue came from one to two pinch biopsies taken at colonoscopy. The CDR3 has 16 amino acids. Trimming took off 5 bases at V and 7 bases at J, with 18 bases between the two ends. In germline, CDR1 is SNHLY, CDR2 FYNNEI. Only in-frame clones appear in the TCRdb table, and some are missing; sequencing was by immunoSEQ multiplex PCR. The top ten hold 8.6% of the sample, which has around 40,000 clones, around 75% seen once. This specimen belongs to a study of pediatric ulcerative colitis. Whole-study context: Six to eight patients showed pancolitis and two showed left-sided colitis. Study conclusions and caveats: Clonal expansions reduced rectal repertoire diversity in acute severe colitis. Blood-rectal clonal overlap within each person was significantly higher in ulcerative colitis patients than controls.

This chain connects TRBV2 to TRBJ1-6; D perhaps matches TRBD1 (6 bases). The sequence came from a boy aged 5 to 17 with severe ulcerative colitis. The sequencing sample was made of gut tissue. The CDR3: CASSQRGGRANSPLHF. CDR3 nucleotides: TGTGCCAGCAGTCAAAGGGGGGGCAGGGCAAATTCACCCCTCCACTTT.